This TCR beta chain comes out of a study of human T cells and chemical hapten exposure. The library tagged individual cDNA molecules with unique molecular identifiers. TCRdb ran MiXCR on the RACE reads and lists one entry per CDR3 protein. Found here are about 77,000 distinct CDR3 sequences, about 9.2% of them singletons; the top ten hold about 1.8%. This clonotype was detected a few times. CDR1 is DFQATT and CDR2 is SNEGSKA in the germline V gene (reference sequence). The CDR3 extends over 17 amino acids. V lost 3 bases, J lost 0 bases, and 9 bases stayed unmatched. Time point reported: healthy volunteer bleed at 6 weeks. Total RNA was extracted from unfractionated whole blood.

This clonotype was sampled from a female donor in good health. Some clones in this sample may be carry-over from other donors' samples. The sequencing input was whole blood. The V gene is TRBV20-1, the J gene TRBJ2-3; 10 nucleotides align to TRBD2. CDR3 sequence (DNA): TGCAGTGCTAGTAGGCTAGCGGGGGACTCGAGCACAGATACGCAGTATTTT. Amino acids: CSASRLAGDSSTDTQYF.